The 21 T cell receptor beta chains below were found in one sample sequenced in a study of blood T cell repertoires in COVID-19. Method: immunoSEQ multiplex PCR; TCRdb's copy keeps in-frame clones and lacks some. The repertoire has some 170,000 clones, roughly 85% of them found once; the top ten carry around 1%. The sequencing sample was made of peripheral blood. Every receptor here comes from a man aged 40-50 years with acute or convalescent COVID-19.

This clone was counted only a few times. Other DNA variants within this sample encode the same CDR3. V usage is TRBV7-9 and J usage is TRBJ1-4; D is perhaps TRBD1 (5 bases). This CDR3 has 14 residues. Germline V lookup: CDR1 SEHNR, CDR2 FQNEAQ (reference sequence). Trimming removed 2 bases from V and 3 bases from J, with 7 bases in between. The CDR3 reads CASSLTGSNEKLFF. CDR3 coding DNA: TGTGCCAGCAGCTTAACAGGTTCTAATGAAAAACTGTTTTTT.

The chain couples TRBV12-3 or TRBV12-4 to TRBJ1-2, with D possibly being TRBD1 (6 bases). The CDR3 has 13 amino acids. Trimming took 1 base from V and 8 from J, leaving 11 bases between them. This chain's CDR3 is CASSLGGRRGYTF. Here the CDR3 DNA reads TGTGCCAGCAGTTTAGGGGGGCGGCGGGGCTACACCTTC.

The chain is built from TRBV9 and TRBJ1-1; 8 bases map to TRBD1. V trimming: 4 bases; J trimming: 4 bases; junction bases outside the gene matches: 9. This CDR3 contains 15 residues. Germline values: CDR1 SGDLS, CDR2 YYNGEE. CDR3: CASSRSTGEGTEAFF. The DNA for the CDR3 is TGTGCCAGCAGCAGATCGACAGGGGAAGGCACTGAAGCTTTCTTT. Based on the CDR3 plus reference TRBV9 and TRBJ1-1, the full variable domain is DSGVTQTPKHLITATGQRVTLRCSPRSGDLSVYWYQQSLDQGLQFLIQYYNGEERAKGNILERFSAQQFPDLHSELNLSSLELGDSALYFCASSRSTGEGTEAFFGQGTRLTVV.

This clone is medium-sized within its sample. The CDR3 region has the DNA TGTGCCAGCAGCCCGACGACAGGGGCAACTAATGAAAAACTGTTTTTT. Translation gives CASSPTTGATNEKLFF. This chain uses TRBV11-1 with TRBJ1-4; 8 bases match TRBD1. The CDR3 contains 16 residues. Germline V CDR1 and CDR2: SGHAT, FQDESV (reference sequence). With V trimmed by 5 bases and J by 0 bases, 5 bases remained unmatched.

The chain uses TRBV6-5 and TRBJ1-2; D is possibly TRBD1 (6 bases). V was trimmed by 4 bases and J by 6 bases, leaving 9 bases between them. The germline V gene encodes CDR1 MNHEY and CDR2 SVGAGI. This CDR3 region has 12 residues. DNA for the CDR3: TGTGCCAGCAGTTCTGGACAGAATGGCTACACCTTC. This encodes CASSSGQNGYTF.

The V gene is TRBV11-2, the J gene TRBJ1-3, with D tentatively TRBD1 (6 bases). This CDR3 comprises 16 residues. Trimming pared 3 bases from V and 4 bases from J, leaving 16 bases between. The germline V gene encodes CDR1 SGHAT and CDR2 FQNNGV. Here the CDR3 DNA reads TGTGCCAGCAGCTTCGTAGTAGGGGGAGCGGGAAACACCATATATTTT. This gives the protein CASSFVVGGAGNTIYF.

The chain links TRBV5-1 to TRBJ1-2, with TRBD1 identical over 8 bases. The germline V gene has CDR1 SGHRS and CDR2 YFSETQ. With V trimmed by 3 bases and J by 7 bases, 8 bases remained unmatched. The CDR3 length is 14 residues. The CDR3 sequence is CASSYTQGASGYTF. The CDR3 DNA reads as TGCGCCAGCAGCTATACCCAGGGGGCCTCTGGCTACACCTTC.

The CDR3, as DNA: TGTGCCAGCAGCGAAAACTTACAGGGAAATCAGCCCCAGCATTTT. Encoded protein: CASSENLQGNQPQHF. The chain employs TRBV3-1 (or the pseudogene TRBV3-2) and TRBJ1-5; maybe TRBD1 (6 bases). CDR1 is LGHDT, CDR2 YNNKEL, per germline (reference sequence). The CDR3 runs to 15 residues. Trimming took 5 bases from V and 4 from J, leaving 15 bases between them.

This sequence joins TRBV18 and TRBJ1-5, with D possibly being TRBD1 (6 bases). V lost 3 bases to trimming and J lost 11 bases, with 20 bases between them. The CDR3 contains 15 residues. Germline assignment: CDR1 KGHSH and CDR2 LQKENI. CDR3 DNA sequence: TGTGCCAGCTCACCGGTGCAGACTACCCAGGGGTCCCAGCATTTT. Its translation: CASSPVQTTQGSQHF.

The V call is TRBV6-6, the J call TRBJ1-5, with 7 bases matching TRBD1. With V trimmed by 5 bases and J by 5 bases, 9 bases remained unmatched. Germline V gene sequence: CDR1 MNHNY, CDR2 SVGAGI (reference sequence). CDR3 length equals 15 residues. CDR3 nucleotides: TGTGCCAGCAGTCAGGGGGAAGGGGGTTATCAGCCCCAGCATTTT. Its translation is CASSQGEGGYQPQHF.

The genes are TRBV5-1 and TRBJ2-3; TRBD1 matches at 9 bases. J was trimmed by 7 bases and V by 2 bases; bases with no gene match: 5. The germline CDR1 and CDR2 sequences are SGHRS and YFSETQ. The CDR3 has 14 amino acids. Here the CDR3 reads CASSLGQGFNTQYF. The CDR3 DNA reads TGCGCCAGCAGCTTAGGACAGGGGTTCAATACGCAGTATTTT.

V gene TRBV3-1 (or the pseudogene TRBV3-2) combines with J gene TRBJ2-1, with D hard to call. Germline CDR1 reads LGHDT; CDR2 reads YNNKEL (reference sequence). V shed 4 bases and J shed 6 bases, with 4 bases lying between them. The CDR3 consists of 11 residues. Written as DNA, the CDR3 is TGTGCCAGCAGCCTCTCCAATGAGCAGTTCTTC. Translated, it gives CASSLSNEQFF.

V gene TRBV24-1 combines with J gene TRBJ1-2; 10 bases are a match to TRBD1. V lost 4 bases and J lost 8; bases outside the gene matches: 6. The CDR3 runs to 14 residues. Germline V gives CDR1 KGHDR, CDR2 SFDVKD. The CDR3 DNA reads as TGTGCCACCAGTGACCGAGGGACAGGGGAAGGCTACACCTTC. It yields the protein CATSDRGTGEGYTF.

The chain carries TRBV11-3 and TRBJ2-5, with a possible D match to TRBD1 (5 bases). Trimming took 0 bases from V and 5 from J, leaving 13 bases between them. This CDR3 region has 15 residues. Germline V gives CDR1 SGHNT, CDR2 YENEEA. Written as DNA, the CDR3 is TGTGCCAGCAGCTTAGATGGGGCGTCGATGGAGACCCAGTACTTC. The encoded protein is CASSLDGASMETQYF.

The chain employs TRBV5-4 and TRBJ2-7, with D possibly matching TRBD1 (5 bases). Deletions cut 3 bases from V and 3 bases from J, with 10 bases between. Looked up from germline, CDR1 is SGHNT and CDR2 is YYREEE (reference sequence). The CDR3 consists of 13 residues. DNA of the CDR3: TGTGCCAGCAGCTCCAGGGAAAGCTACGAGCAGTACTTC. Encoded protein: CASSSRESYEQYF.

This clone was detected only a few times. V and J are TRBV9 and TRBJ1-1, with D unresolved. The CDR3 is 13 amino acids. Germline V gives CDR1 SGDLS, CDR2 YYNGEE. The ends were cut back, 4 bases at V and 4 bases at J, with 11 bases in the middle. CDR3 sequence reads: CASSPRLFTEAFF. The CDR3 nucleotides are TGTGCCAGCAGCCCGAGACTTTTCACTGAAGCTTTCTTT.

This chain uses TRBV5-1 with TRBJ1-2; no clear D gene. Looked up from germline, CDR1 is SGHRS and CDR2 is YFSETQ. V lost 4 bases, J lost 7 bases, and 14 bases lay in between. This CDR3 comprises 13 residues. CDR3 sequence (DNA): TGCGCCAGCAGCCCAGGTGGTCCAGGTGGCTACACCTTC. Protein sequence: CASSPGGPGGYTF. Filled out from reference TRBV5-1 and TRBJ1-2, the complete variable domain reads KAGVTQTPRYLIKTRGQQVTLSCSPISGHRSVSWYQQTPGQGLQFLFEYFSETQRNKGNFPGRFSGRQFSNSRSEMNVSTLELGDSALYLCASSPGGPGGYTFGSGTRLTVV.

The rearrangement joins TRBV27 to TRBJ1-2, with 9 bases identical to TRBD1. With V trimmed by 3 bases and J by 3 bases, 11 bases remained unmatched. The CDR3 length is 17 residues. Germline V gene lookup returns CDR1 MNHEY and CDR2 SMNVEV (reference sequence). CDR3 DNA sequence: TGTGCCAGCAGTTTCGTCCCGACACAGGGGGCCGACTATGGCTACACCTTC. Translation: CASSFVPTQGADYGYTF.

The chain recombines TRBV16 with TRBJ1-1, with TRBD1 matching over 7 bases. After removal of 1 base from V and 3 bases from J, the junction contained 8 bases not matched to a gene. The CDR3 spans 16 residues. Germline CDR1 is KGHSY and CDR2 is FQNENV. CDR3 loop: CASSQLRGRMDTEAFF. The CDR3 DNA is TGTGCCAGCAGCCAATTGAGGGGGCGGATGGACACTGAAGCTTTCTTT.

The CDR3 region has the DNA TGTGCCACCAGCGGGACTAGCGGGGGGGCTTTGGGGCAGTATTTT. This sequence encodes CATSGTSGGALGQYF. The gene calls are TRBV15 and TRBJ2-3; TRBD2 matches 16 bases. This CDR3 spans 15 amino acids. The J segment lost 11 bases and the V segment lost 5 bases, leaving 7 bases of the junction unmatched. Germline CDR1 and CDR2: LNHNV and YYDKDF (reference sequence).

V gene TRBV6-5 combines with J gene TRBJ1-2, with D unclear. Germline lookup yields CDR1 MNHEY and CDR2 SVGAGI. This CDR3 has 15 residues. The V gene lost 2 bases and the J gene lost 4 bases, with 14 bases spanning the gap. CDR3 sequence (DNA): TGTGCCAGCAGTTACGGGCAGTCCATTTTCTATGGCTACACCTTC. Its protein product is CASSYGQSIFYGYTF.